The source of this TCR beta chain is a study of Graves' ophthalmopathy and Graves' hyperthyroidism. Background on the study: Blood was drawn at initial diagnosis, before any treatment.

Whole-study results and caveats: Most clonotypes expanded in thyroid above 0.001 frequency were present in blood too.

Scientists amplified the TCR beta CDR3 regions from RNA transcripts. Investigators did first-round RT-PCR with HTBI primers, then second-round multiplex PCR. TCRdb re-derived calls from the multiplex PCR reads in MiXCR, one entry per CDR3 protein. Of 500,000 to 800,000 distinct CDR3 sequences in the sample, about two fifths are singletons; the top ten hold 2.5% to 3.5%. Note on this clonotype: Its cognate antigen is unknown.

Specimen: peripheral blood. This sequence originates from an adult man with Graves' ophthalmopathy.

CDR3 residues: CASSYGQGENYGYTF. The CDR3 nucleotides are TGTGCCAGCAGCTATGGACAGGGAGAAAACTATGGCTACACCTTC. The rearrangement joins TRBV11-1 to TRBJ1-2, with 8 bases lining up with TRBD1. Germline V gene lookup returns CDR1 SGHAT and CDR2 FQDESV (reference sequence). This CDR3 spans 15 amino acids. V shed 4 bases, J shed 2 bases, and the junction held 6 bases outside the gene matches.